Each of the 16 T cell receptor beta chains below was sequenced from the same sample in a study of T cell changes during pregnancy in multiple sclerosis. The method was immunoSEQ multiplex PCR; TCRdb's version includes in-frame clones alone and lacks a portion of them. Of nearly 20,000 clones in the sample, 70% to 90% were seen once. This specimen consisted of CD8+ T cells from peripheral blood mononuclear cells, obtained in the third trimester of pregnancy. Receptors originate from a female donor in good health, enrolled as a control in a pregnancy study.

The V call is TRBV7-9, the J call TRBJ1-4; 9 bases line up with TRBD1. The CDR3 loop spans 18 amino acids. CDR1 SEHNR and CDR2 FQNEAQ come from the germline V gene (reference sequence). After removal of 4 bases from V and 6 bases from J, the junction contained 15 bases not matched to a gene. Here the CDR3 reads CASSSSPPLRTGDEKLFF. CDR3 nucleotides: TGTGCCAGCAGCTCATCCCCCCCTCTCCGGACAGGGGATGAAAAACTGTTTTTT. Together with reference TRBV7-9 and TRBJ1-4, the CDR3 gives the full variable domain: DTGVSQNPRHKITKRGQNVTFRCDPISEHNRLYWYRQTLGQGPEFLTYFQNEAQLEKSRLLSDRFSAERPKGSFSTLEIQRTEQGDSAMYLCASSSSPPLRTGDEKLFFGSGTQLSVL.

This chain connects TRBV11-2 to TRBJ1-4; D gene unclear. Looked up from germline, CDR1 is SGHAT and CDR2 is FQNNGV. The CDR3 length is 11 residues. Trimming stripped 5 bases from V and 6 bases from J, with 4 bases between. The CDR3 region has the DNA TGTGCCAGCAGCCCCGATGAAAAACTGTTTTTT. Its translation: CASSPDEKLFF.

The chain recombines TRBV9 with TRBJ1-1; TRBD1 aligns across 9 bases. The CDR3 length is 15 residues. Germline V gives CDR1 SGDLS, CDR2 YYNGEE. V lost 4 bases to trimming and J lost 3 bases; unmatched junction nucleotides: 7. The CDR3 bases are TGTGCCAGCAGCCTTAAACAGGGGGCGGACACTGAAGCTTTCTTT. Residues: CASSLKQGADTEAFF.

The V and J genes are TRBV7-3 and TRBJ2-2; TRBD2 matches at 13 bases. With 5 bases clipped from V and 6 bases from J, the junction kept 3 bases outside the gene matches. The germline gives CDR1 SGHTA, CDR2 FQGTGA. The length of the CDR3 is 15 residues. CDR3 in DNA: TGTGCCAGCAGCGAACTAGCGGGGGGGGCCGGGGAGCTGTTTTTT. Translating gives CASSELAGGAGELFF.

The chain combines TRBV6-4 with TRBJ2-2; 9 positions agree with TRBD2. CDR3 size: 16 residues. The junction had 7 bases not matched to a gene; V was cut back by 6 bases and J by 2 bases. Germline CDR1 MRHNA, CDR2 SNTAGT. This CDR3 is CASSPGTSSNTGELFF. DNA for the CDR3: TGTGCCAGCAGCCCAGGGACTAGCTCTAACACCGGGGAGCTGTTTTTT.

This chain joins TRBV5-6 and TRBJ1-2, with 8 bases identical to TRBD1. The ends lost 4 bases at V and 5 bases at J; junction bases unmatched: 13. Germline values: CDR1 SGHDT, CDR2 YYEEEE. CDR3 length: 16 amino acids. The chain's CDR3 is CASSPVTGGDLYGYTF. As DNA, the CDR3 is TGTGCCAGCAGCCCTGTAACAGGGGGTGACTTATATGGCTACACCTTC.

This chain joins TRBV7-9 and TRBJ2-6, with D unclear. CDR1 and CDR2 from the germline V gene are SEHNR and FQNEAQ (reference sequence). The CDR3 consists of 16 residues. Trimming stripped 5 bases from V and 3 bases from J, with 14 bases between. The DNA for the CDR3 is TGTGCCAGCAGCCATTCGCGGTCGGGTGGGGCCAACGTCCTGACTTTC. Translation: CASSHSRSGGANVLTF.

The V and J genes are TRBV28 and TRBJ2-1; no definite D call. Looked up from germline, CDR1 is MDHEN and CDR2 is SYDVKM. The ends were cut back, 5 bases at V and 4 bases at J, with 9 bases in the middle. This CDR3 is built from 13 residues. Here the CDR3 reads CASSPTLYNEQFF. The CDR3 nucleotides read TGTGCCAGCAGTCCGACACTTTACAATGAGCAGTTCTTC.

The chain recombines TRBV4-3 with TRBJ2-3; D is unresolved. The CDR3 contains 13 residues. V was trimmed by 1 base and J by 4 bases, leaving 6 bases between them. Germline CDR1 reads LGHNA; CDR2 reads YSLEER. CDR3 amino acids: CASSQAVADTQYF. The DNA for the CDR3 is TGCGCCAGCAGCCAAGCCGTCGCAGATACGCAGTATTTT.

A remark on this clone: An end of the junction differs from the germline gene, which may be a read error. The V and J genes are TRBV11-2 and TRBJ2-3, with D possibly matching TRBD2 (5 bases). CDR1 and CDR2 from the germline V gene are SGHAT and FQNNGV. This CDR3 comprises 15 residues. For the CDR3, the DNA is TGTGCCAGCAGTTTAGCCTCTAGCTTAATAGATACGCAGTATTTT. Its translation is CASSLASSLIDTQYF.

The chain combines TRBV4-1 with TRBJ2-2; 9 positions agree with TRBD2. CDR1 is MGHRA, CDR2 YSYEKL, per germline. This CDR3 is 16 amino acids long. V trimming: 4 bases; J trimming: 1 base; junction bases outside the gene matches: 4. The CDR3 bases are TGCGCCAGCAGCCTTAGCGGGGGCCTGAACACCGGGGAGCTGTTTTTT. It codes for CASSLSGGLNTGELFF.

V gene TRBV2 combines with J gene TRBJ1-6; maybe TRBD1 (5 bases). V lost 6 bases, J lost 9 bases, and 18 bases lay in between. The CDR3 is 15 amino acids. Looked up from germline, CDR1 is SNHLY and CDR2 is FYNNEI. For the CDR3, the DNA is TGTGCCAGCAGGGCCGCGGGGACGGTTGGTTCACCCCTCCACTTT. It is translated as CASRAAGTVGSPLHF.

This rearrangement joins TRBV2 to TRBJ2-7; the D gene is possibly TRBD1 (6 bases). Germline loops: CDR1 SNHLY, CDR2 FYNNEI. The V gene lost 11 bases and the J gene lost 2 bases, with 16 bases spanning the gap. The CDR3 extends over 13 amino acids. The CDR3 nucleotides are TGTGCCGGCTCGGATCCAGGGGCCTACGAGCAGTACTTC. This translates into CAGSDPGAYEQYF.

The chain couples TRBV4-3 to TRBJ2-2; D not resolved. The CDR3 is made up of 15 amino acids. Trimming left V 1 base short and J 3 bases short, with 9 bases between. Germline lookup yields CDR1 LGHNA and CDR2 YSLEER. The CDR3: CASSQGEQHTGELFF. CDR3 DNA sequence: TGCGCCAGCAGCCAAGGTGAACAGCACACCGGGGAGCTGTTTTTT.

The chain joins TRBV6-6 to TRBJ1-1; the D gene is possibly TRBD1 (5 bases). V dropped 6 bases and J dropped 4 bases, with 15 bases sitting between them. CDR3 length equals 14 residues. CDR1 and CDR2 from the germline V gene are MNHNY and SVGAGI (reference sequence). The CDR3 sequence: CASRPEWGGTEAFF. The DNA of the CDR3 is TGTGCCAGCAGACCCGAGTGGGGGGGCACTGAAGCTTTCTTT.

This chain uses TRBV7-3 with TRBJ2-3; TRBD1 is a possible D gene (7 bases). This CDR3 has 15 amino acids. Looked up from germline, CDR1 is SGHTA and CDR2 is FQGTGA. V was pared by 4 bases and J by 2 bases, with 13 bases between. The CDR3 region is CASSSSGGPTDTQYF. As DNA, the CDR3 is TGTGCCAGCAGCTCCTCAGGGGGGCCCACAGATACGCAGTATTTT. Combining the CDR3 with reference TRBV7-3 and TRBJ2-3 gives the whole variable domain GAGVSQTPSNKVTEKGKYVELRCDPISGHTALYWYRQSLGQGPEFLIYFQGTGAADDSGLPNDRFFAVRPEGSVSTLKIQRTERGDSAVYLCASSSSGGPTDTQYFGPGTRLTVL.